These 22 T cell receptor beta chains came from one sample sequenced in a study of cytomegalovirus exposure and HLA in healthy donors. Vbeta (60) and Jbeta (13) primers were used in the PCR. Here immunoSEQ multiplex PCR was the method, and the copy in TCRdb shows in-frame clones only, minus some. The specimen's table records 150,000 to 200,000 clones. Sequencing was performed on PBMCs. The receptors were gathered from a man in his thirties or forties in good health and CMV-seronegative.

The chain recombines TRBV29-1 with TRBJ1-5, with 10 bases that match TRBD1. Germline CDR1 is SQVTM and CDR2 is ANQGSEA. V lost 4 bases, J lost 5 bases, and 5 bases stayed unmatched. This CDR3 is built from 14 residues. The CDR3 DNA is TGCAGCGTTGTAGTGGGGACAGGGGATCAGCCCCAGCATTTT. This codes for CSVVVGTGDQPQHF.

V gene TRBV15 combines with J gene TRBJ2-7; 8 bases are a match to TRBD2. CDR3 length: 15 amino acids. Germline V gene sequence: CDR1 LNHNV, CDR2 YYDKDF (reference sequence). Trimming removed 5 bases from V and 1 base from J; junction bases left unmatched: 7. In nucleotides, the CDR3 is TGTGCCACCAGCGTCGGACTAGCTAATTCCTACGAGCAGTACTTC. This gives the protein CATSVGLANSYEQYF.

The rearrangement joins TRBV10-2 to TRBJ2-5; 8 nucleotides line up with TRBD1. The CDR3 length is 13 residues. Trimming removed 6 bases from V and 4 bases from J; junction bases left unmatched: 4. Germline V gene sequence: CDR1 WSHSY, CDR2 SAAADI. CDR3 coding DNA: TGCGCCAGCAGGACACAGGGGGTAGAGACCCAGTACTTC. Translation gives CASRTQGVETQYF.

The chain is built from TRBV13 and TRBJ1-2; no firm D call. Per the germline V gene, CDR1 is PRHDT and CDR2 is FYEKMQ (reference sequence). The CDR3 sequence is 13 residues long. The germline V and J ends were trimmed by 4 bases and 8 bases, with 14 bases remaining between them. DNA of the CDR3: TGTGCCAGCAGCTACAAAATCGGGAGAGGCTACACCTTC. Translation gives CASSYKIGRGYTF.

The gene calls are TRBV14 and TRBJ2-1; D perhaps matches TRBD2 (5 bases). V was cut by 1 base and J by 8 bases, with 9 bases left in between. Per the germline V gene, CDR1 is SGHDN and CDR2 is FVKESK. The CDR3 is 13 amino acids. The CDR3 loop reads CASSQGLRDEQFF. In DNA form, the CDR3 reads TGTGCCAGCAGCCAAGGACTGAGGGATGAGCAGTTCTTC.

The gene calls are TRBV10-3 and TRBJ2-5, with D possibly matching TRBD2 (5 bases). The germline gives CDR1 ENHRY, CDR2 SYGVKD. V lost 3 bases to trimming and J lost 5 bases, with 10 bases between them. The CDR3 runs 13 residues. The CDR3 loop is CAISEREWETQYF. The CDR3, as DNA: TGTGCCATCAGTGAAAGGGAGTGGGAGACCCAGTACTTC.

Points on this clone: Other DNA sequences in the same sample also yield this CDR3. The chain recombines TRBV5-1 with TRBJ1-1; the D is unclear. CDR3 length: 14 amino acids. V was trimmed by 0 bases and J by 3 bases, leaving 9 bases between them. CDR1 is SGHRS and CDR2 is YFSETQ in the germline V gene. CDR3 DNA: TGCGCCAGCAGCTTGGGACCCGGGGACACTGAAGCTTTCTTT. Translation gives CASSLGPGDTEAFF.

This chain connects TRBV4-2 to TRBJ2-7, with TRBD2 matching 8 bases. Germline V gene lookup returns CDR1 LGHNA and CDR2 YNFKEQ. V was clipped by 4 bases and J by 3 bases; unmatched bases: 8. This CDR3 region has 15 residues. CDR3 coding DNA: TGTGCCAGCAGCCGTTGGGGGAGCGGGAGCTACGAGCAGTACTTC. Translated: CASSRWGSGSYEQYF.

This sequence joins TRBV29-1 and TRBJ2-7; 7 bases align to TRBD1. In germline, CDR1 is SQVTM, CDR2 ANQGSEA. The CDR3 spans 14 residues. V shed 0 bases, J shed 2 bases, and the junction held 4 bases outside the gene matches. The CDR3 nucleotides are TGCAGCGTTGAAGAAGACAGGGCCCCCTACGAGCAGTACTTC. Protein sequence: CSVEEDRAPYEQYF.

V usage is TRBV5-8 and J usage is TRBJ1-1, with 10 bases aligning to TRBD1. With 4 bases clipped from V and 3 bases from J, the junction kept 12 bases outside the gene matches. This CDR3 region has 17 residues. Germline V gene lookup returns CDR1 SGHTS and CDR2 YDEGEE. In DNA form, the CDR3 reads TGTGCCAGCAGCAGGGGACAGGGGATGAGTAGGGACACTGAAGCTTTCTTT. Encoded protein: CASSRGQGMSRDTEAFF. Together with reference TRBV5-8 and TRBJ1-1, the CDR3 gives the full variable domain: EAGVTQSPTHLIKTRGQQATLRCSPISGHTSVYWYQQALGLGLQFLLWYDEGEERNRGNFPPRFSGRQFPNYSSELNVNALELEDSALYLCASSRGQGMSRDTEAFFGQGTRLTVV.

The chain couples TRBV6-4 to TRBJ1-1; D is uncertain. Germline V gene sequence: CDR1 MRHNA, CDR2 SNTAGT. CDR3 size: 13 residues. V was cut by 4 bases and J by 4 bases, with 10 bases left in between. CDR3 residues: CASSVSGGTEAFF. The CDR3 bases are TGTGCCAGCAGTGTGTCAGGTGGCACTGAAGCTTTCTTT.

Written as DNA, the CDR3 is TGCGCCAGCAGCTTGATCTCAGATACGCAGTATTTT. Translated: CASSLISDTQYF. This chain uses TRBV5-1 with TRBJ2-3, with D unclear. Germline lookup yields CDR1 SGHRS and CDR2 YFSETQ. The CDR3 contains 12 residues. Trimming removed 1 base from V and 4 bases from J, with 4 bases in between. The whole variable domain, remainder taken from reference TRBV5-1 and TRBJ2-3, is KAGVTQTPRYLIKTRGQQVTLSCSPISGHRSVSWYQQTPGQGLQFLFEYFSETQRNKGNFPGRFSGRQFSNSRSEMNVSTLELGDSALYLCASSLISDTQYFGPGTRLTVL.

The chain joins TRBV30 to TRBJ2-1, with D perhaps matching TRBD1 (5 bases). The germline V and J ends were trimmed by 2 bases and 9 bases, with 14 bases remaining between them. The CDR3 consists of 13 residues. CDR1 is GTSNPN and CDR2 is SVGIG in the germline V gene (reference sequence). The chain's CDR3 is CAWSRFTGVEQFF. The CDR3 coding sequence is TGTGCCTGGAGTCGCTTTACAGGCGTTGAGCAGTTCTTC. The complete variable domain, with remaining parts taken from reference TRBV30 and TRBJ2-1, reads SQTIHQWPATLVQPVGSPLSLECTVEGTSNPNLYWYRQAAGRGLQLLFYSVGIGQISSEVPQNLSASRPQDRQFILSSKKLLLSDSGFYLCAWSRFTGVEQFFGPGTRLTVL.

V and J are TRBV7-9 and TRBJ2-2; D is perhaps TRBD2 (7 bases). The CDR3 totals 15 residues. Germline V CDR1 and CDR2: SEHNR, FQNEAQ (reference sequence). The V end was cut by 4 bases, the J end by 3 bases, with 12 bases between. The CDR3 DNA reads as TGTGCCAGCAGCTACCAGGGGAGGGACACCGGGGAGCTGTTTTTT. Protein product: CASSYQGRDTGELFF.

CDR3 sequence (DNA): TGTGCCAGCAGCTTATTTTCCCTAGCGGGAGCGCTATACAATGAGCAGTTCTTC. Protein: CASSLFSLAGALYNEQFF. The chain joins TRBV7-3 to TRBJ2-1; 10 bases align to TRBD2. J was trimmed by 4 bases and V by 2 bases; bases with no gene match: 11. This CDR3 region has 18 residues. Per germline, CDR1 SGHTA and CDR2 FQGTGA. The full variable domain, its missing parts supplied by reference TRBV7-3 and TRBJ2-1, is GAGVSQTPSNKVTEKGKYVELRCDPISGHTALYWYRQSLGQGPEFLIYFQGTGAADDSGLPNDRFFAVRPEGSVSTLKIQRTERGDSAVYLCASSLFSLAGALYNEQFFGPGTRLTVL.

Points on this clone: An end of the junction differs from the germline gene, which may be a read error. The chain recombines TRBV7-6 with TRBJ1-1; possible D gene TRBD1, 5 bases. Germline loops: CDR1 SGHVS, CDR2 FNYEAQ. The CDR3 consists of 14 residues. The CDR3 is CASGLGHLNTEAFF. The CDR3 bases are TGTGCCAGCGGCTTAGGACACCTGAACACTGAAGCTTTCTTT.

V gene TRBV2 combines with J gene TRBJ1-2; D is unclear. The CDR3 contains 13 residues. The germline V gene has CDR1 SNHLY and CDR2 FYNNEI. V shed 8 bases and J shed 2 bases, with 12 bases lying between them. The CDR3 loop reads CASGEGLNYGYTF. CDR3 nucleotides: TGTGCCAGCGGGGAAGGACTGAACTATGGCTACACCTTC. The whole variable domain, filled in from reference TRBV2 and TRBJ1-2, reads EPEVTQTPSHQVTQMGQEVILRCVPISNHLYFYWYRQILGQKVEFLVSFYNNEISEKSEIFDDQFSVERPDGSNFTLKIRSTKLEDSAMYFCASGEGLNYGYTFGSGTRLTVV.

The J gene is TRBJ1-1, the V gene TRBV6-5; D is undetermined. Trimming stripped 10 bases from V and 0 bases from J, with 12 bases between. The CDR3 totals 13 residues. Germline-derived CDR1 and CDR2 are MNHEY and SVGAGI. This CDR3 reads CATRPRVNTEAFF. The CDR3 nucleotides read TGTGCCACCAGACCCCGCGTGAACACTGAAGCTTTCTTT.

The CDR3 sequence is CASTTRQPYEQYF. The CDR3 DNA follows: TGTGCCAGCACCACACGACAGCCTTACGAGCAGTACTTC. The chain carries TRBV6-1 and TRBJ2-7; tentative D call: TRBD1 (5 bases). The CDR3 covers 13 residues. V was trimmed by 7 bases and J by 4 bases, leaving 14 bases between them. Germline CDR1 is MNHNS and CDR2 is SASEGT.

The chain uses TRBV11-3 and TRBJ2-5; 9 nucleotides line up with TRBD1. V was clipped by 5 bases and J by 5 bases; unmatched bases: 3. CDR1 is SGHNT, CDR2 YENEEA, per germline. There are 13 residues in the CDR3. CDR3 in amino acids: CASSRDRVETQYF. DNA for the CDR3: TGTGCCAGCAGCAGGGACAGGGTTGAGACCCAGTACTTC.

The chain uses TRBV7-2 and TRBJ1-1; D is undetermined. There are 15 residues in the CDR3. Trimming left V 10 bases short and J 0 bases short, with 18 bases between. Germline-derived CDR1 and CDR2 are SGHTA and FQGNSA. CDR3 nucleotide sequence: TGTGCCACCCTGAAGGAGGTCACCATGAACACTGAAGCTTTCTTT. As protein: CATLKEVTMNTEAFF.

The genes are TRBV10-3 and TRBJ1-2, with TRBD1 identical over 7 bases. J lost 4 bases, V lost 2 bases, and 1 base had no gene match. The germline V gene encodes CDR1 ENHRY and CDR2 SYGVKD. CDR3 size: 13 residues. The CDR3 here is CAISEQGGYGYTF. Written as DNA, the CDR3 is TGTGCCATCAGTGAGCAGGGGGGCTATGGCTACACCTTC.